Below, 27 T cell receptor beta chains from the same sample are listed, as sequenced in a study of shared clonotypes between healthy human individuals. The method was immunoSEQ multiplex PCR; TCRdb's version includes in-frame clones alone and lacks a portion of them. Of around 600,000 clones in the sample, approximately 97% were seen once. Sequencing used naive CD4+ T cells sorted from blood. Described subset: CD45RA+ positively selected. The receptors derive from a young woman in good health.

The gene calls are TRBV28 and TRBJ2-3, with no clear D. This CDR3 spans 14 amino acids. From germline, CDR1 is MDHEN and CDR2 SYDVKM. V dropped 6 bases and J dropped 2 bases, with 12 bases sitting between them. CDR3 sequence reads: CASSLAQSTDTQYF. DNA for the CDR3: TGTGCCAGCAGCTTAGCACAGTCCACAGATACGCAGTATTTT.

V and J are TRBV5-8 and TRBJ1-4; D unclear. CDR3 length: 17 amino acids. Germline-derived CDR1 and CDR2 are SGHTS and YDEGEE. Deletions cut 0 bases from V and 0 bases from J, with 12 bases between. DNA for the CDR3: TGTGCCAGCAGCTTGGCCCCTGGTACGGCAACTAATGAAAAACTGTTTTTT. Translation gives CASSLAPGTATNEKLFF.

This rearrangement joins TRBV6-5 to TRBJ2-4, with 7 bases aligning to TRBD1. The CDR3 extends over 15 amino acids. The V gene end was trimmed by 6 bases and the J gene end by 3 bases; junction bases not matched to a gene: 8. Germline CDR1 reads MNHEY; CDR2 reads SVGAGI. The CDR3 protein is CASSLGTVNKNIQYF. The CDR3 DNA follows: TGTGCCAGCAGCCTCGGGACAGTTAACAAAAACATTCAGTACTTC.

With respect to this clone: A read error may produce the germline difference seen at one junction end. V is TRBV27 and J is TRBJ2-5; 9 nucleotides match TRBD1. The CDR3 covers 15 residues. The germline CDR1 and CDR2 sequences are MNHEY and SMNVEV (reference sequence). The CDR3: CASSVSGTGKETQYF. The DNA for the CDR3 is TGTGCCAGCAGTGTATCCGGGACAGGGAAGGAGACCCAGTACTTC.

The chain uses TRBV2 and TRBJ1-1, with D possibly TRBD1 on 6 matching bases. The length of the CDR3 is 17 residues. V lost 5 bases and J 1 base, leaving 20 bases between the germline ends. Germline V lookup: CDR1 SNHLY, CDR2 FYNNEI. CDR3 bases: TGTGCCAGCAGTCCCGAAAACCCAGGGGTGAGGAACACTGAAGCTTTCTTT. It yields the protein CASSPENPGVRNTEAFF.

The CDR3 bases are TGTGCCAGCAGGCAACTAGCGGGCCCCTACGAGCAGTACTTC. It specifies CASRQLAGPYEQYF. V and J are TRBV2 and TRBJ2-7; TRBD2 matches at 9 bases. CDR1 and CDR2 (germline): SNHLY, FYNNEI. The CDR3 extends over 14 amino acids. V shed 6 bases, J shed 2 bases, and the junction held 5 bases outside the gene matches.

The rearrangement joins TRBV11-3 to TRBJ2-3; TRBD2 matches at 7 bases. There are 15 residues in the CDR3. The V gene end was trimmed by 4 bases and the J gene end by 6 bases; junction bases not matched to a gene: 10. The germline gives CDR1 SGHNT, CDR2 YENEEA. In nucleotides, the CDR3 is TGTGCCAGCAGCTCTAGGGGCGGGGGAGCGGATACGCAGTATTTT. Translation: CASSSRGGGADTQYF.

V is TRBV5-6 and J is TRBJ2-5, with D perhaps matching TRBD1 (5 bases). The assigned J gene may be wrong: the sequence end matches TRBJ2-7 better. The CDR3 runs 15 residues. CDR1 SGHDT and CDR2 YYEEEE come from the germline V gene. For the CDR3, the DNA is TGTGCCAGCAGCTTGGGTTGGGGCCCCATAGGCGAGCAGTACTTC. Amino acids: CASSLGWGPIGEQYF.

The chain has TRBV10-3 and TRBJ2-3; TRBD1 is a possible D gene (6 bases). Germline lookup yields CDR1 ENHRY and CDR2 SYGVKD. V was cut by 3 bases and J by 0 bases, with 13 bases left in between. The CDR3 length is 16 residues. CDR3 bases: TGTGCCATCAGTGAAAGGGGACACACTAGCACAGATACGCAGTATTTT. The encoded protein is CAISERGHTSTDTQYF.

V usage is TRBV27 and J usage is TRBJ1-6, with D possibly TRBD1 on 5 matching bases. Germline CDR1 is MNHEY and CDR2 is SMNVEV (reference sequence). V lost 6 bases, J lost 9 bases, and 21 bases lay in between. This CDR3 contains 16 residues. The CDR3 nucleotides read TGTGCCAGCAGCGCCTCAAATGGGGGTCGCGGTTCACCCCTCCACTTT. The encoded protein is CASSASNGGRGSPLHF.

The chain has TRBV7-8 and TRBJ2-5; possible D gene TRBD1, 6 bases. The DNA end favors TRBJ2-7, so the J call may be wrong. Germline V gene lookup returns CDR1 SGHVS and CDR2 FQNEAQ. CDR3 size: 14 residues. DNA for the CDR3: TGTGCCAGCAGCTTCACACAGGGAACCCACGAGCAGTACTTC. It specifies CASSFTQGTHEQYF.

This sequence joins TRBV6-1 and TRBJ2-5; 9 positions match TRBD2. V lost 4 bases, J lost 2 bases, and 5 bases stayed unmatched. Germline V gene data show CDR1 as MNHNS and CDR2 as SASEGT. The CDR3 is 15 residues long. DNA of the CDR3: TGTGCCAGCAGTGTTGCGGGAGGGTCTCAAGAGACCCAGTACTTC. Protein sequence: CASSVAGGSQETQYF.

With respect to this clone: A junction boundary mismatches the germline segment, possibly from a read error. The CDR3 sequence: CASSLRLARYNEQFF. CDR3 nucleotide sequence: TGTGCCAGTAGCTTAAGACTAGCGAGGTACAATGAGCAGTTCTTC. This chain links TRBV7-8 with TRBJ2-1; 8 bases match TRBD2. Germline V CDR1 and CDR2: SGHVS, FQNEAQ. The CDR3 sequence is 15 residues long.

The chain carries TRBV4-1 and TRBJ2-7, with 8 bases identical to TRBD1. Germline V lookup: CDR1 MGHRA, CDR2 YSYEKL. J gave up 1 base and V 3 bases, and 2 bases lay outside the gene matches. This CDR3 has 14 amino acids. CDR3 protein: CASSQNRGSYEQYF. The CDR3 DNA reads TGCGCCAGCAGCCAGAACAGGGGGTCCTACGAGCAGTACTTC.

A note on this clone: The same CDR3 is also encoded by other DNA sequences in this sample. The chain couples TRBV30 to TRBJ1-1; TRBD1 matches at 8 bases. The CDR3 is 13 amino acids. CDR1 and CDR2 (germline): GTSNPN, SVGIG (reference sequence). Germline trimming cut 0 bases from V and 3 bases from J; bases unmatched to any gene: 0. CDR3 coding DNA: TGTGCCTGGAGTGTACAGGGGGACACTGAAGCTTTCTTT. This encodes CAWSVQGDTEAFF.

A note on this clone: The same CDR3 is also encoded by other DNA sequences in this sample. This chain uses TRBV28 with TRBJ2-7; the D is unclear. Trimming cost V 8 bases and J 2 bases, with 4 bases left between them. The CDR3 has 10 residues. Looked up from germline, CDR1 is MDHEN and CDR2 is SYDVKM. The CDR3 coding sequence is TGTGCCAGCGGAACCTACGAGCAGTACTTC. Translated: CASGTYEQYF.

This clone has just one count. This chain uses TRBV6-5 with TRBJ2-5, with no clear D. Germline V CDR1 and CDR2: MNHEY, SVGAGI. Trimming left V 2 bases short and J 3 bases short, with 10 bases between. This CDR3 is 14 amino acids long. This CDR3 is CASSYVGNKETQYF. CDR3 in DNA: TGTGCCAGCAGTTACGTCGGCAATAAAGAGACCCAGTACTTC.

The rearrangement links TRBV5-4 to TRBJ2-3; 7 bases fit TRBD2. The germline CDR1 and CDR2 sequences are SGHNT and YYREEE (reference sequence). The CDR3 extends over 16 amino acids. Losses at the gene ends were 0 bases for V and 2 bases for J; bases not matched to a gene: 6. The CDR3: CASSLGSSGLTDTQYF. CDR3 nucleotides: TGTGCCAGCAGCTTGGGATCTAGCGGACTCACAGATACGCAGTATTTT.

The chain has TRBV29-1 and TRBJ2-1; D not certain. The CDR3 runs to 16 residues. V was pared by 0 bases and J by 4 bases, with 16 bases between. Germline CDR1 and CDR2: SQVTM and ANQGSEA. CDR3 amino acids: CSVEDQGIRNYNEQFF. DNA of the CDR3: TGCAGCGTTGAAGATCAAGGTATTCGGAATTACAATGAGCAGTTCTTC.

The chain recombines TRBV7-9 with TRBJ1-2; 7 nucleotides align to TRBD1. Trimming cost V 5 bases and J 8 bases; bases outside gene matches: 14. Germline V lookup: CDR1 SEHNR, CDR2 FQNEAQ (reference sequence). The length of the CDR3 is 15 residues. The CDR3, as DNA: TGTGCCAGCAGCCAACGGGACAGTTCCTCGAGCGGCTACACCTTC. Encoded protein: CASSQRDSSSSGYTF.

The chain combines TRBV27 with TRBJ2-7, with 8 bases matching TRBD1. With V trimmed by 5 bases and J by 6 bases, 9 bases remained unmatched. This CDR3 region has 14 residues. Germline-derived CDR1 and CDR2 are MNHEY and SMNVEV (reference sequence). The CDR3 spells CASSPRGPSFEQYF. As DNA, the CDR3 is TGTGCCAGCAGTCCCAGGGGGCCCTCTTTCGAGCAGTACTTC.

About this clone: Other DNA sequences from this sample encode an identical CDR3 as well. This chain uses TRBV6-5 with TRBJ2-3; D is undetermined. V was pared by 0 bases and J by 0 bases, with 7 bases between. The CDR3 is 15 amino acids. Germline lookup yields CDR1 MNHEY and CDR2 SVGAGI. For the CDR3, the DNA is TGTGCCAGCAGTTACTCGGGCAGTAGCACAGATACGCAGTATTTT. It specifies CASSYSGSSTDTQYF.

Here the CDR3 reads CASSDMANSPLHF. CDR3 nucleotides: TGTGCCAGCAGTGACATGGCGAATTCACCCCTCCACTTT. The rearrangement uses TRBV25-1 and TRBJ1-6, with unresolved D. Germline lookup yields CDR1 MGHDK and CDR2 SYGVNS. V lost 3 bases and J 7 bases, leaving 7 bases between the germline ends. There are 13 residues in the CDR3.

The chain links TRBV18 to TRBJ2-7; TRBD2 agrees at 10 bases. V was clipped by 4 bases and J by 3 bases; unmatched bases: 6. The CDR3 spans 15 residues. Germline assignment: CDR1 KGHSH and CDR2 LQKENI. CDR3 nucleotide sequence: TGTGCCAGCTCACAAGGGACTAGCGTAGACTACGAGCAGTACTTC. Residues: CASSQGTSVDYEQYF.

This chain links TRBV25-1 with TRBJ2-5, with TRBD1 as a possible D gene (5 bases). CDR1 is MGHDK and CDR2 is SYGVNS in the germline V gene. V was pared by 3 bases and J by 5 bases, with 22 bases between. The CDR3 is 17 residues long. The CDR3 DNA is TGTGCCAGCAGTGATGTGGGGAACCCAGGGCTAGGGGAGACCCAGTACTTC. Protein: CASSDVGNPGLGETQYF.

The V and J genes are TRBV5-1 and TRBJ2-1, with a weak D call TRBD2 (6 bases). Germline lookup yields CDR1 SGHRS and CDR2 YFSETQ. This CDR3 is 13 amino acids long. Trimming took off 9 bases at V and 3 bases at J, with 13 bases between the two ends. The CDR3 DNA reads TGCGCCACCGGTAGCGGAAGCTACAATGAGCAGTTCTTC. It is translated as CATGSGSYNEQFF.

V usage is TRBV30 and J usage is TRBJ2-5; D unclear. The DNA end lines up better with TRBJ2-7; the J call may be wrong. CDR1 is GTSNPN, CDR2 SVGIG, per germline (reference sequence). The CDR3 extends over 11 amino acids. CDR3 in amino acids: CAYSSSYEQYF. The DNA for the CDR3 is TGTGCCTACAGTAGCTCCTACGAGCAGTACTTC.